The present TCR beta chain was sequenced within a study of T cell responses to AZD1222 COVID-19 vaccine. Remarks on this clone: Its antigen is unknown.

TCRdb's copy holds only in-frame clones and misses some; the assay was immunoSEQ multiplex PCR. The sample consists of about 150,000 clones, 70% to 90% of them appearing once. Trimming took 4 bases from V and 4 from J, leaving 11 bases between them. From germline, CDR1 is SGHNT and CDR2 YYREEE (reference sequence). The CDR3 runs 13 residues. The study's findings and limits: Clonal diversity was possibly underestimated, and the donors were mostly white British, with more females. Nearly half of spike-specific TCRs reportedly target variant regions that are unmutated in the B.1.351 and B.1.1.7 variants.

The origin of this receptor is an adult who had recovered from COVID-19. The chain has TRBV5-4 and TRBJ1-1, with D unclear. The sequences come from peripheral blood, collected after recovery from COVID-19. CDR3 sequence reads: CASSRGGRTEAFF. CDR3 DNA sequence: TGTGCCAGCAGCCGAGGAGGTCGCACTGAAGCTTTCTTT.